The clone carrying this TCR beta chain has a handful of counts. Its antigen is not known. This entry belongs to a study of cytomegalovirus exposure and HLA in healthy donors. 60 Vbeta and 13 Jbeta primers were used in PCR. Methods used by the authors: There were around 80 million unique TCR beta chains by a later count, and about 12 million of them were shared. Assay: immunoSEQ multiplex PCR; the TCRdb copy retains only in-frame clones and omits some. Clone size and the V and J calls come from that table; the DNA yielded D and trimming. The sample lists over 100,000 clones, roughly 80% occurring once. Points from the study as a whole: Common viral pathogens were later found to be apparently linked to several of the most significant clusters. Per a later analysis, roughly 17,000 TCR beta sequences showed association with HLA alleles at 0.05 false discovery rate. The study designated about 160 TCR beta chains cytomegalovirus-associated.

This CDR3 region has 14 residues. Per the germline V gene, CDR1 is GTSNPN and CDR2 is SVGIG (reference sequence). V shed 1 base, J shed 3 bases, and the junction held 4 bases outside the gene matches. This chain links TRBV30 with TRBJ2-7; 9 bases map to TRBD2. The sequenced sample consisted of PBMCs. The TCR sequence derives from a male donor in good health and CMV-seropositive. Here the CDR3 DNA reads TGTGCCTGGAGTGGCCTAGCGGGGTACTACGAGCAGTACTTC. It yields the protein CAWSGLAGYYEQYF. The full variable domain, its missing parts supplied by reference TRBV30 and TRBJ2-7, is SQTIHQWPATLVQPVGSPLSLECTVEGTSNPNLYWYRQAAGRGLQLLFYSVGIGQISSEVPQNLSASRPQDRQFILSSKKLLLSDSGFYLCAWSGLAGYYEQYFGPGTRLTVT.